These 22 T cell receptor beta chains were sequenced from one sample in a study of T-cell memory formation after mild COVID-19. TCRdb passed the 5' RACE reads through MiXCR, listing each CDR3 protein once. Among a few hundred thousand distinct CDR3 sequences listed, roughly 15% were seen once. The sequencing input was PBMCs or a T cell subset sorted from them (not recorded which). Every receptor here comes from a man in his late teens or twenties who had mild COVID-19 (a few samples of this study predate the infection). Cell type and time point are not known.

Only a few counts were recorded for this clonotype. The chain couples TRBV10-3 to TRBJ2-3; D is uncertain. This CDR3 spans 12 amino acids. V lost 8 bases to trimming and J lost 1 base, with 7 bases between them. Germline V gene sequence: CDR1 ENHRY, CDR2 SYGVKD. CDR3 DNA: TGTGCCATCGGCGCTCGCACAGATACGCAGTATTTT. Translated: CAIGARTDTQYF.

The rearrangement uses TRBV9 and TRBJ1-5; D uncertain. V shed 2 bases and J shed 4 bases, with 7 bases lying between them. CDR3 length: 13 residues. CDR1 and CDR2 (germline): SGDLS, YYNGEE. The CDR3 protein is CASSVDINQPQHF. The DNA for the CDR3 is TGTGCCAGCAGCGTCGATATTAATCAGCCCCAGCATTTT.

The genes are TRBV6-5 and TRBJ2-3; D may be TRBD2 (6 bases). Trimming stripped 2 bases from V and 3 bases from J, with 9 bases between. The length of the CDR3 is 14 residues. The germline CDR1 and CDR2 sequences are MNHEY and SVGAGI. CDR3 in amino acids: CASSYRLGTDTQYF. CDR3 DNA sequence: TGTGCCAGCAGTTACCGACTAGGGACAGATACGCAGTATTTT.

The chain employs TRBV4-1 and TRBJ2-2; 9 bases line up with TRBD2. J was trimmed by 4 bases and V by 3 bases; bases with no gene match: 6. Germline CDR1 MGHRA, CDR2 YSYEKL. This CDR3 comprises 16 residues. The CDR3 reads CASSHPGTSSTGELFF. CDR3 nucleotides: TGCGCCAGCAGCCACCCCGGGACTAGCAGCACCGGGGAGCTGTTTTTT.

The chain joins TRBV20-1 to TRBJ2-5, with 11 nucleotides matching TRBD1. Trimming removed 5 bases from V and 5 bases from J; junction bases left unmatched: 4. CDR3 length: 13 amino acids. CDR1 is DFQATT, CDR2 SNEGSKA, per germline (reference sequence). CDR3 DNA: TGCAGTGCTGGACAGGGGGCTAGGGAGACCCAGTACTTC. It encodes CSAGQGARETQYF.

The genes are TRBV19 and TRBJ1-2, with TRBD1 as a possible D gene (5 bases). The CDR3 has 15 residues. Germline V CDR1 and CDR2: LNHDA, SQIVND (reference sequence). Trimming left V 5 bases short and J 7 bases short, with 20 bases between. The CDR3 nucleotides read TGTGCCAGTAGTGGGCCGGGACTGGACTATGTTGGCTACACCTTC. As protein: CASSGPGLDYVGYTF.

V and J are TRBV7-2 and TRBJ1-4, with 7 bases lining up with TRBD1. Germline lookup yields CDR1 SGHTA and CDR2 FQGNSA. CDR3 length equals 17 residues. V shed 4 bases, J shed 5 bases, and the junction held 13 bases outside the gene matches. This chain's CDR3 is CASSSWTGGRLNEKLFF. CDR3 DNA: TGTGCCAGCAGCTCGTGGACAGGAGGGCGTCTCAATGAAAAACTGTTTTTT.

This clonotype was observed a handful of times. The V call is TRBV9, the J call TRBJ2-3, with unresolved D. Trimming cost V 0 bases and J 7 bases, with 15 bases left between them. Germline CDR1 is SGDLS and CDR2 is YYNGEE. The CDR3 sequence is 15 residues long. CDR3: CASSVAPVRLHTQYF. The CDR3 coding sequence is TGTGCCAGCAGCGTAGCCCCCGTCCGTCTCCATACGCAGTATTTT.

A few counts support this clonotype. The rearrangement links TRBV10-3 to TRBJ2-3, with 9 bases identical to TRBD1. The germline CDR1 and CDR2 sequences are ENHRY and SYGVKD. The CDR3 is 19 residues long. V dropped 0 bases and J dropped 3; count of bases not matched to a gene: 13. The CDR3 spells CAISESEDRGGMGTDTQYF. In DNA form, the CDR3 reads TGTGCCATCAGTGAGTCGGAGGACAGGGGCGGAATGGGGACAGATACGCAGTATTTT.

This clonotype has just a few counts. The chain has TRBV20-1 and TRBJ1-2, with D unresolved. CDR3 length equals 11 residues. CDR1 and CDR2 from the germline V gene are DFQATT and SNEGSKA (reference sequence). DNA of the CDR3: TGCAGGGGCCGTAGTAACTATGGCTACACCTTC. It encodes CRGRSNYGYTF.

In this sample, this clonotype turned up a few times. V usage is TRBV28 and J usage is TRBJ2-1, with D perhaps assigned TRBD1 or TRBD2 (5 bases each). V dropped 3 bases and J dropped 7 bases, with 7 bases sitting between them. Germline assignment: CDR1 MDHEN and CDR2 SYDVKM. This CDR3 comprises 12 residues. CDR3 protein: CASSFWGNEQFF. The CDR3 coding sequence is TGTGCCAGCAGTTTCTGGGGGAATGAGCAGTTCTTC.

The rearrangement links TRBV18 to TRBJ2-1; D might be TRBD1 or TRBD2, each matching 6 bases. Germline V lookup: CDR1 KGHSH, CDR2 LQKENI. The CDR3 consists of 17 residues. V was trimmed by 3 bases and J by 2 bases, leaving 17 bases between them. CDR3 coding DNA: TGTGCCAGCTCACCCAACCGGATCGGGGGCACCTACAATGAGCAGTTCTTC. This translates into CASSPNRIGGTYNEQFF.

This clonotype appeared a few times. This chain uses TRBV6-2 or TRBV6-3 with TRBJ2-6; 8 bases agree with TRBD1. Trimming removed 7 bases from V and 1 base from J; junction bases left unmatched: 3. The germline V gene encodes CDR1 MNHEY and CDR2 SVGEGT. The CDR3 has 15 residues. Here the CDR3 reads CASTWTGSGANVLTF. CDR3 in DNA: TGTGCCAGCACCTGGACAGGGTCTGGGGCCAACGTCCTGACTTTC.

Ten or more counts support this clonotype. This chain connects TRBV20-1 to TRBJ2-1, with 9 bases aligning to TRBD1. Looked up from germline, CDR1 is DFQATT and CDR2 is SNEGSKA (reference sequence). The junction had 6 bases not matched to a gene; V was cut back by 3 bases and J by 3 bases. The CDR3 loop spans 15 amino acids. CDR3 sequence: CSASDGGQGYNEQFF. DNA of the CDR3: TGCAGTGCTAGCGACGGGGGACAGGGCTACAATGAGCAGTTCTTC.

This clonotype was seen only a few times. The gene calls are TRBV5-4 and TRBJ2-7, with unresolved D. Trimming shortened V by 0 bases and J by 2 bases, and 12 bases separated the two germline ends. The CDR3 is made up of 15 amino acids. Germline V gene data show CDR1 as SGHNT and CDR2 as YYREEE (reference sequence). CDR3 nucleotide sequence: TGTGCCAGCAGCTTGGGGGTCAGCTCCACCTACGAGCAGTACTTC. This translates into CASSLGVSSTYEQYF.

The chain couples TRBV18 to TRBJ2-1; 8 positions match TRBD1. From germline, CDR1 is KGHSH and CDR2 LQKENI. V shed 2 bases, J shed 8 bases, and the junction held 11 bases outside the gene matches. CDR3 length equals 16 residues. The CDR3 bases are TGTGCCAGCTCACCAAATCTCGGTCAGGGGGCAGATGAGCAGTTCTTC. Translation gives CASSPNLGQGADEQFF. Using reference TRBV18 and TRBJ2-1 for the parts outside the CDR3, the full variable domain is NAGVMQNPRHLVRRRGQEARLRCSPMKGHSHVYWYRQLPEEGLKFMVYLQKENIIDESGMPKERFSAEFPKEGPSILRIQQVVRGDSAAYFCASSPNLGQGADEQFFGPGTRLTVL.

V gene TRBV20-1 combines with J gene TRBJ1-5; 9 nucleotides agree with TRBD1. The V gene's germline CDR1 is DFQATT and CDR2 SNEGSKA (reference sequence). The CDR3 totals 16 residues. Trimming at V came to 5 bases and at J to 0 bases, leaving 8 bases not matched to a gene. CDR3 region: CSALTGGDYSNQPQHF. The CDR3 DNA is TGCAGTGCTTTGACAGGGGGGGACTATAGCAATCAGCCCCAGCATTTT.

The chain is built from TRBV5-6 and TRBJ2-1, with D possibly being TRBD2 (6 bases). V was pared by 2 bases and J by 2 bases, with 11 bases between. CDR1 is SGHDT and CDR2 is YYEEEE in the germline V gene. The CDR3 is 15 residues long. The CDR3 DNA reads TGTGCCAGCAGCTTAGAGGGGAGGCCCTACAATGAGCAGTTCTTC. This gives the protein CASSLEGRPYNEQFF.

This clonotype has a handful of counts. V usage is TRBV7-2 and J usage is TRBJ2-5; D call uncertain. Deletions cut 0 bases from V and 2 bases from J, with 13 bases between. The CDR3 consists of 16 residues. Germline-derived CDR1 and CDR2 are SGHTA and FQGNSA. As DNA, the CDR3 is TGTGCCAGCAGCTTAGCTATGACCAACTTACAAGAGACCCAGTACTTC. Translated: CASSLAMTNLQETQYF. Looking up the rest from reference TRBV7-2 and TRBJ2-5 gives the full variable domain: GAGVSQSPSNKVTEKGKDVELRCDPISGHTALYWYRQSLGQGLEFLIYFQGNSAPDKSGLPSDRFSAERTGGSVSTLTIQRTQQEDSAVYLCASSLAMTNLQETQYFGPGTRLLVL.

A few counts support this clonotype. This chain joins TRBV29-1 and TRBJ1-4; 9 bases are shared with TRBD1. The CDR3 sequence is 16 residues long. Germline CDR1 and CDR2: SQVTM and ANQGSEA. Trimming took 0 bases from V and 8 from J; bases not matched to a gene: 10. The CDR3 loop reads CSVEEGTGWLGEKLFF. Here the CDR3 DNA reads TGCAGCGTTGAAGAAGGGACAGGGTGGCTCGGCGAAAAACTGTTTTTT. The full variable domain, its missing parts supplied by reference TRBV29-1 and TRBJ1-4, is SAVISQKPSRDICQRGTSLTIQCQVDSQVTMMFWYRQQPGQSLTLIATANQGSEATYESGFVIDKFPISRPNLTFSTLTVSNMSPEDSSIYLCSVEEGTGWLGEKLFFGSGTQLSVL.

This chain uses TRBV5-6 with TRBJ1-1; D is possibly TRBD1 (5 bases). In germline, CDR1 is SGHDT, CDR2 YYEEEE. Trimming pared 7 bases from V and 1 base from J, leaving 8 bases between. The CDR3 has 12 amino acids. The CDR3 region has the DNA TGTGCCAGCGCAAGGGGGAACACTGAAGCTTTCTTT. Its translation is CASARGNTEAFF. Filled out from reference TRBV5-6 and TRBJ1-1, the complete variable domain reads DAGVTQSPTHLIKTRGQQVTLRCSPKSGHDTVSWYQQALGQGPQFIFQYYEEEERQRGNFPDRFSGHQFPNYSSELNVNALLLGDSALYLCASARGNTEAFFGQGTRLTVV.

This clonotype was counted a few times. The chain combines TRBV3-1 with TRBJ2-7, with 7 bases fitting TRBD2. V trimming: 8 bases; J trimming: 2 bases; junction bases outside the gene matches: 3. This CDR3 has 12 residues. From germline, CDR1 is LGHDT and CDR2 YNNKEL (reference sequence). The CDR3 DNA reads TGTGCCAGCGGGGGGGTGACCTACGAGCAGTACTTC. This codes for CASGGVTYEQYF.